Detailed here is one TCR beta chain. The antigen remains undetermined. The source of the sample is a study of radiotherapy plus CTLA-4 blockade in lung cancer. In the study overall: Objective responses were documented in 15% to 20% of patients, with disease control in 31%. Findings of the study overall: Radiotherapy with ipilimumab was followed by blood expansion of tumor-derived clones.

Measured with immunoSEQ multiplex PCR; TCRdb has only the in-frame clones, and not every one. The repertoire consists of about 43,000 clones, with over 60% occurring once and the leading ten covering 20% to 30%. The study gave focal radiation plus ipilimumab CTLA-4 blockade to patients with chemo-refractory metastatic non-small-cell lung cancer. This material consisted of peripheral blood, taken from a patient treated with radiotherapy plus ipilimumab. The origin of this receptor is a human donor with non-small cell lung cancer who had a partial response to radiotherapy plus ipilimumab.

The CDR3 nucleotides are TGTGCCAGCAGTGTCCCCGGGGGACAGAATAAAAAAAATTCACCCCTCCACTTT. The encoded protein is CASSVPGGQNKKNSPLHF. This chain joins TRBV2 and TRBJ1-6; 7 bases are a match to TRBD1. V was pared by 4 bases and J by 7 bases, with 16 bases of the junction left unmatched. The length of the CDR3 is 18 residues. CDR1 and CDR2 from the germline V gene are SNHLY and FYNNEI.